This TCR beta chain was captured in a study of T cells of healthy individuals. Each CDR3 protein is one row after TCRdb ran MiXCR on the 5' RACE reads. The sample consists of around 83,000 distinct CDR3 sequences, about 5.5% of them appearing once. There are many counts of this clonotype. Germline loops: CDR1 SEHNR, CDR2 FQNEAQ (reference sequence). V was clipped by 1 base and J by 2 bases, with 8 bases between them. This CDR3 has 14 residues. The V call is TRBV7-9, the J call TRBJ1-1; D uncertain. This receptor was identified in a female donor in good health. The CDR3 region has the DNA TGTGCCAGCAGCTTAGGACAACTTAACACTGAAGCTTTCTTT. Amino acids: CASSLGQLNTEAFF.